The 21 T cell receptor beta chains listed next were all sequenced from one sample in a study of blood T cell repertoires in COVID-19. Libraries were prepared by immunoSEQ multiplex PCR; TCRdb keeps only in-frame clonotypes and omits some of them. This table has about 330,000 clones, 70% to 90% appearing once. Sequencing was performed on PBMCs or T cells enriched from blood (not recorded which). These TCRs come from a woman aged 25 to 39 who had recovered from COVID-19.

The rearrangement links TRBV30 to TRBJ1-2; 8 nucleotides line up with TRBD1. The CDR3 spans 17 residues. Trimming took 4 bases from V and 4 from J; bases not matched to a gene: 17. Germline lookup yields CDR1 GTSNPN and CDR2 SVGIG (reference sequence). CDR3 nucleotide sequence: TGTGCCTGGACCCCTATACAGGGGGGACATTTGGGCTATGGCTACACCTTC. Protein sequence: CAWTPIQGGHLGYGYTF. Full variable domain (remainder filled in from reference TRBV30 and TRBJ1-2): SQTIHQWPATLVQPVGSPLSLECTVEGTSNPNLYWYRQAAGRGLQLLFYSVGIGQISSEVPQNLSASRPQDRQFILSSKKLLLSDSGFYLCAWTPIQGGHLGYGYTFGSGTRLTVV.

V is TRBV6-2 or TRBV6-3 and J is TRBJ1-5; D remains ambiguous. The CDR3 is 14 residues long. V was trimmed by 6 bases and J by 3 bases, leaving 12 bases between them. Germline V gene data show CDR1 as MNHEY and CDR2 as SVGEGT. CDR3 loop: CASSPEFDNQPQHF. As DNA, the CDR3 is TGTGCCAGCAGCCCGGAGTTTGACAATCAGCCCCAGCATTTT.

A few counts support this clone. The gene calls are TRBV5-4 and TRBJ1-1; D is perhaps TRBD1 (6 bases). Germline V gene lookup returns CDR1 SGHNT and CDR2 YYREEE (reference sequence). With 3 bases removed from V and 5 bases from J, the gap between germline ends came to 11 bases. The CDR3 loop spans 13 amino acids. CDR3 nucleotides: TGTGCCAGCAGCTCTGACAGGAAGACTGAAGCTTTCTTT. It specifies CASSSDRKTEAFF.

This chain joins TRBV11-2 and TRBJ1-2; a possible D gene is TRBD1 (5 bases). The CDR3 runs to 15 residues. Germline assignment: CDR1 SGHAT and CDR2 FQNNGV. V was shortened by 0 bases and J by 8 bases, with 16 bases between the two germline ends. In DNA form, the CDR3 reads TGTGCCAGCAGCTTAGAAGGGGCCACGGTCCCGGGCTACACCTTC. This codes for CASSLEGATVPGYTF.

The genes are TRBV7-9 and TRBJ1-2; TRBD1 aligns across 10 bases. V gave up 4 bases and J gave up 6 bases; unmatched junction bases: 2. Germline lookup yields CDR1 SEHNR and CDR2 FQNEAQ (reference sequence). The CDR3 totals 13 residues. The CDR3 loop is CASSWGTGDGYTF. In DNA form, the CDR3 reads TGTGCCAGCAGCTGGGGGACAGGGGATGGCTACACCTTC.

This clone was counted once. This chain uses TRBV19 with TRBJ1-6; D is unclear. The germline V gene has CDR1 LNHDA and CDR2 SQIVND (reference sequence). CDR3 length: 14 residues. The V gene lost 0 bases and the J gene lost 7 bases, with 7 bases spanning the gap. CDR3 in DNA: TGTGCCAGTAGTATAGAGACACGGAATTCACCCCTCCACTTT. It encodes CASSIETRNSPLHF.

As to this clone: This sample also contains other DNA sequences that code for the same CDR3. This rearrangement joins TRBV24-1 to TRBJ2-2; a weak D match, TRBD1 (5 bases). The length of the CDR3 is 14 residues. The V end was cut by 4 bases, the J end by 4 bases, with 9 bases between. Germline CDR1 and CDR2: KGHDR and SFDVKD. DNA of the CDR3: TGTGCCACCAGTGAAGCAGGGCGCACCGGGGAGCTGTTTTTT. Its translation is CATSEAGRTGELFF.

The chain combines TRBV7-8 with TRBJ1-2; the D is unclear. Germline V gives CDR1 SGHVS, CDR2 FQNEAQ. Trimming stripped 1 base from V and 5 bases from J, with 20 bases between. The CDR3 is made up of 17 amino acids. CDR3 in amino acids: CASSLVPQSFGGYGYTF. The CDR3 coding sequence is TGTGCCAGCAGCTTAGTCCCGCAGTCCTTCGGCGGATATGGCTACACCTTC.

The V call is TRBV7-3, the J call TRBJ1-1; the match to TRBD1 covers 7 bases. With V trimmed by 4 bases and J by 4 bases, 6 bases remained unmatched. From germline, CDR1 is SGHTA and CDR2 FQGTGA. The CDR3 spans 14 residues. The CDR3 spells CASSSTGLGTEAFF. CDR3 in DNA: TGTGCCAGCAGCTCGACAGGGCTTGGCACTGAAGCTTTCTTT.

There are a few counts of this clone. The gene calls are TRBV5-1 and TRBJ2-2; D gene ambiguous. CDR1 SGHRS and CDR2 YFSETQ come from the germline V gene. This CDR3 is built from 13 residues. V dropped 4 bases and J dropped 7 bases, with 11 bases sitting between them. In nucleotides, the CDR3 is TGCGCCAGCAGCCCGTGGGCCGGCGGGGAGCTGTTTTTT. Its translation: CASSPWAGGELFF.

This clone was seen a single time. The chain uses TRBV4-1 and TRBJ2-7; 7 bases are shared with TRBD1. V shed 5 bases and J 3 bases; nucleotides not matched to a gene: 4. Germline V lookup: CDR1 MGHRA, CDR2 YSYEKL. The length of the CDR3 is 13 residues. Here the CDR3 DNA reads TGCGCCAGCAGCATAGACAGGGACTACGAGCAGTACTTC. The encoded protein is CASSIDRDYEQYF.

The chain carries TRBV29-1 and TRBJ2-7, with D maybe TRBD1 (6 bases). The CDR3 loop spans 12 amino acids. Trimming took 3 bases from V and 3 from J, leaving 9 bases between them. Germline V CDR1 and CDR2: SQVTM, ANQGSEA. CDR3 loop: CSVDQGHYEQYF. DNA of the CDR3: TGCAGCGTTGACCAGGGGCACTACGAGCAGTACTTC.

V is TRBV7-9 and J is TRBJ2-7; 10 positions match TRBD2. Looked up from germline, CDR1 is SEHNR and CDR2 is FQNEAQ (reference sequence). The CDR3 contains 14 residues. The V gene end was trimmed by 7 bases and the J gene end by 2 bases; junction bases not matched to a gene: 5. CDR3 in DNA: TGTGCCAGCACCCCTAGCGGGGGAACCTACGAGCAGTACTTC. Residues: CASTPSGGTYEQYF.

The chain carries TRBV27 and TRBJ1-5; possible D gene TRBD1, 6 bases. Germline lookup yields CDR1 MNHEY and CDR2 SMNVEV (reference sequence). The CDR3 contains 19 residues. V was clipped by 8 bases and J by 0 bases, with 26 bases between them. The CDR3 DNA follows: TGTGCCAGCCTAACCTATCGTTGGAGTGGGGGCTTTAGCAATCAGCCCCAGCATTTT. This gives the protein CASLTYRWSGGFSNQPQHF.

The CDR3 DNA reads TGTGCCAGCTCACGAGAGGGGGGGGACACTGAAGCTTTCTTT. It translates to CASSREGGDTEAFF. The chain links TRBV18 to TRBJ1-1; perhaps TRBD1 as D (6 bases). Germline-derived CDR1 and CDR2 are KGHSH and LQKENI. CDR3 length equals 14 residues. The V end lost 4 bases, the J end lost 3 bases, and 12 bases lay between the germline ends.

The chain joins TRBV2 to TRBJ2-7, with D possibly TRBD1 on 5 matching bases. With 5 bases removed from V and 6 bases from J, the gap between germline ends came to 14 bases. The CDR3 sequence is 13 residues long. The germline V gene has CDR1 SNHLY and CDR2 FYNNEI. The CDR3 nucleotides are TGTGCCAGCAGTATCAGGGTTTTGGGCGAGCAGTACTTC. Its translation: CASSIRVLGEQYF.

The chain carries TRBV5-4 and TRBJ1-1, with 7 positions matching TRBD1. Germline CDR1 is SGHNT and CDR2 is YYREEE (reference sequence). The CDR3 is 16 amino acids. V was pared by 0 bases and J by 8 bases, with 13 bases of the junction left unmatched. The CDR3 region is CASSLGTTGTETEAFF. The DNA for the CDR3 is TGTGCCAGCAGCTTGGGGACTACCGGGACAGAGACAGAAGCTTTCTTT. Full variable domain (rest looked up from reference TRBV5-4 and TRBJ1-1): ETGVTQSPTHLIKTRGQQVTLRCSSQSGHNTVSWYQQALGQGPQFIFQYYREEENGRGNFPPRFSGLQFPNYSSELNVNALELDDSALYLCASSLGTTGTETEAFFGQGTRLTVV.

This chain joins TRBV20-1 and TRBJ2-3; a weak D match, TRBD1 (5 bases). This CDR3 spans 11 amino acids. Germline values: CDR1 DFQATT, CDR2 SNEGSKA (reference sequence). The V end lost 2 bases, the J end lost 6 bases, and 6 bases lay between the germline ends. The DNA of the CDR3 is TGCAGTGCTAGAAAGGGGGATACGCAGTATTTT. It codes for CSARKGDTQYF.

The rearrangement joins TRBV19 to TRBJ1-2; 8 bases are a match to TRBD1. The germline CDR1 and CDR2 sequences are LNHDA and SQIVND (reference sequence). The CDR3 spans 12 residues. V lost 10 bases to trimming and J lost 5 bases; unmatched junction nucleotides: 6. CDR3 sequence reads: CATDREDYGYTF. The CDR3 DNA sequence: TGTGCCACGGACAGGGAAGATTATGGCTACACCTTC.

The chain has TRBV6-2 or TRBV6-3 and TRBJ1-2; 7 nucleotides line up with TRBD1. CDR3 length: 15 amino acids. V shed 3 bases, J shed 3 bases, and the junction held 7 bases outside the gene matches. Germline V lookup: CDR1 MNHEY, CDR2 SVGEGT. CDR3 in DNA: TGTGCCAGCAGTTATTCGAACAGGGGAGACTATGGCTACACCTTC. As protein: CASSYSNRGDYGYTF.

The chain is built from TRBV25-1 and TRBJ1-2; tentative D call: TRBD1 (6 bases). V lost 4 bases and J lost 8, with 8 bases in between. CDR3 length: 11 amino acids. Germline CDR1 is MGHDK and CDR2 is SYGVNS. The CDR3 loop reads CASSAGGGYTF. CDR3 DNA sequence: TGTGCCAGCAGTGCTGGGGGCGGCTACACCTTC.